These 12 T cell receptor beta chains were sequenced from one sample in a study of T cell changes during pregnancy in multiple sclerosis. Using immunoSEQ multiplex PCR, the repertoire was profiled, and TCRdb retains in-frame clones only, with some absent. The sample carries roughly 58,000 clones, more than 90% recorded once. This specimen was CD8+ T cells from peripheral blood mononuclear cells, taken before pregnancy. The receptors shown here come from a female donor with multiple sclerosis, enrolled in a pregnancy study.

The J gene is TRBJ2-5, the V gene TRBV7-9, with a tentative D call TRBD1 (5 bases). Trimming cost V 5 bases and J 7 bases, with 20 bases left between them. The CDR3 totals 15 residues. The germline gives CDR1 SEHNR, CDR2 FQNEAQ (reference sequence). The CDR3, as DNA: TGTGCCAGCAGCGGAAGGACAAGCCCGGGCGGGACCCAGTACTTC. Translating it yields CASSGRTSPGGTQYF.

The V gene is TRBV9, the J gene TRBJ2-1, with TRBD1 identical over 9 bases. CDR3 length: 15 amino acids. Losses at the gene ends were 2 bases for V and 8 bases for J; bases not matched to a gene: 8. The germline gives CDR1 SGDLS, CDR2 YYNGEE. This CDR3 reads CASSVPGTGSHEQFF. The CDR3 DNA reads TGTGCCAGCAGCGTCCCCGGGACAGGGAGCCATGAGCAGTTCTTC. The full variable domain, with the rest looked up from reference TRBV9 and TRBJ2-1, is DSGVTQTPKHLITATGQRVTLRCSPRSGDLSVYWYQQSLDQGLQFLIQYYNGEERAKGNILERFSAQQFPDLHSELNLSSLELGDSALYFCASSVPGTGSHEQFFGPGTRLTVL.

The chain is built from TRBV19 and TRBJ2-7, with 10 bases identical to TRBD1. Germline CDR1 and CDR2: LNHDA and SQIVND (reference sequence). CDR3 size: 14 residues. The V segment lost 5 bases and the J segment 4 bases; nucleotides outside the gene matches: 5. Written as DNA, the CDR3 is TGTGCCAGTAGTTGGACAGGGGGAAATTACGAGCAGTACTTC. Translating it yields CASSWTGGNYEQYF.

CDR3 coding DNA: TGTGCCAGCAGCACGGACAGCTCTGGGGCCAACGTCCTGACTTTC. It specifies CASSTDSSGANVLTF. The chain recombines TRBV9 with TRBJ2-6, with D possibly being TRBD1 (6 bases). V was trimmed by 4 bases and J by 0 bases, leaving 8 bases between them. Germline CDR1 is SGDLS and CDR2 is YYNGEE. The CDR3 consists of 15 residues.

The DNA of the CDR3 is TGTGCCAGCAGCTTAGCGGGGGGCTCTTCCTACGAGCAGTACTTC. Protein product: CASSLAGGSSYEQYF. V gene TRBV7-3 combines with J gene TRBJ2-7; 8 bases fit TRBD2. The CDR3 is 15 residues long. Germline CDR1 SGHTA, CDR2 FQGTGA. The V and J ends lost 2 bases and 1 base, in that order; junction bases with no gene match: 4.

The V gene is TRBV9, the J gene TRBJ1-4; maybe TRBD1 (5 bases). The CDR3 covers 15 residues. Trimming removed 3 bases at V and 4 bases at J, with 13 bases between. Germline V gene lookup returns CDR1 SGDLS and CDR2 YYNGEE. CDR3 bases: TGTGCCAGCAGCGGAACCGGGACTCATAATGAAAAACTGTTTTTT. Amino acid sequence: CASSGTGTHNEKLFF.

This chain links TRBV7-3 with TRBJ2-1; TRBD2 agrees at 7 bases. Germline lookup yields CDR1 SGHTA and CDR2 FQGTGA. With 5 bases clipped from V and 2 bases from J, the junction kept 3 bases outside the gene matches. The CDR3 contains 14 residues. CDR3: CASSQAGAYNEQFF. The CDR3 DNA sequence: TGTGCCAGCAGCCAGGCGGGAGCCTACAATGAGCAGTTCTTC.

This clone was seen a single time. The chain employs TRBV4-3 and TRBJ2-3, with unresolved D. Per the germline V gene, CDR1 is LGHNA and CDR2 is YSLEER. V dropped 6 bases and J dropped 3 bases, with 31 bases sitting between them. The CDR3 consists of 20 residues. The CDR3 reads CASRFYYYLVGRGETDTQYF. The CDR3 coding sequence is TGCGCCAGCAGGTTCTACTACTACCTAGTCGGCCGCGGTGAGACAGATACGCAGTATTTT.

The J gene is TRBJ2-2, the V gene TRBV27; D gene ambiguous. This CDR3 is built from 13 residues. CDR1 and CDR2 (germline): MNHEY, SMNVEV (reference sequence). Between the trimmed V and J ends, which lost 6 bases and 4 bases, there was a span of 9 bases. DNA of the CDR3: TGTGCCAGCAGGGCTTGGAGCACCGGGGAGCTGTTTTTT. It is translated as CASRAWSTGELFF.

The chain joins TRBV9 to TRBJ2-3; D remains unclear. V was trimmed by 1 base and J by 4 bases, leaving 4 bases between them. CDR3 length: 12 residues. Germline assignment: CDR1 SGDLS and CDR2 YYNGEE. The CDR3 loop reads CASSVPADTQYF. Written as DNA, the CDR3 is TGTGCCAGCAGCGTACCGGCAGATACGCAGTATTTT. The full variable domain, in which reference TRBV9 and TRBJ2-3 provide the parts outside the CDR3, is DSGVTQTPKHLITATGQRVTLRCSPRSGDLSVYWYQQSLDQGLQFLIQYYNGEERAKGNILERFSAQQFPDLHSELNLSSLELGDSALYFCASSVPADTQYFGPGTRLTVL.

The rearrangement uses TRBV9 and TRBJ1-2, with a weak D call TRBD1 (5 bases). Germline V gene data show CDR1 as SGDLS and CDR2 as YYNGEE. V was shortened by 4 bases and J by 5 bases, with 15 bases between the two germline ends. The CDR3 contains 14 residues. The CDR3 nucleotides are TGTGCCAGCAGCATGAGCAGGGAACTATATGGCTACACCTTC. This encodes CASSMSRELYGYTF.

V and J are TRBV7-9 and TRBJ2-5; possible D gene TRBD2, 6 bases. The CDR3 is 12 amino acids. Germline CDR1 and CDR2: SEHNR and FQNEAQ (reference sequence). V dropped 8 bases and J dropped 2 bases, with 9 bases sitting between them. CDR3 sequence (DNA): TGTGCCAGCCGGGAGAATCAAGAGACCCAGTACTTC. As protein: CASRENQETQYF. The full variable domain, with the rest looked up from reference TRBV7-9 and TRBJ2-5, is DTGVSQNPRHKITKRGQNVTFRCDPISEHNRLYWYRQTLGQGPEFLTYFQNEAQLEKSRLLSDRFSAERPKGSFSTLEIQRTEQGDSAMYLCASRENQETQYFGPGTRLLVL.